The source of this TCR beta chain is a study of blood T cell repertoires in COVID-19 (dated by TCRdb to about 2020). The study in broad terms: The collaborator samples originated in the United States, Italy and Spain and spanned the acute and convalescent phases of COVID-19. Where HLA class I and class II types were available, the types were taken from metadata supplied by the sample provider, not from assay-based typing. The material from the prospective study consisted of cDNA or gDNA derived from T cells, B-cell-depleted T cells, or PBMCs. The dataset comprised deeply sampled blood TCRbeta repertoires from subjects exposed to, actively infected with, or recovered from COVID-19. The repertoires were made available in a free public database intended to serve as a resource for research on the immune response to SARS-CoV-2. Nearly every sample came with metadata listing a de-identified subject ID, COVID-19 status, age in years and sex. Samples came from the ongoing ImmuneRACE study (first 160 participants) plus 1,254 subjects from 6 global collaborators.

TCRbeta CDR3 regions were amplified from genomic DNA using the immunoSEQ Assay, a bias-controlled multiplex PCR. In the original analysis: Nucleated cell counts per sample were estimated from amplification of reference gene primers within the assay. Sequence reads were collapsed and filtered to measure the absolute abundance of every unique TCRbeta CDR3 rearrangement. For each sample, productive Simpson clonality was calculated as the square root of Simpson's diversity index over productive rearrangements. TCRdb stores this immuneACCESS table with in-frame sequences only. Part of the clones is absent; in the studies checked, under half of the shortfall reflects unresolved V genes, and no reason is known for the rest. Clone size and the V and J calls come from that table; the DNA yielded D and trimming. Recorded for this sample are approximately 180,000 clones; more than 80% of them occurred a single time. Together, the top ten hold approximately 6.2% of the sample.

The CDR1 and CDR2 encoded by the germline V gene are MDHEN and SYDVKM. The CDR3 contains 16 residues, cysteine and phenylalanine counted. Solely the CDR3 DNA is kept, with 48 bases framed from the first base. Here V drops 5 bases and J drops 4 bases, and the junction holds 9 bases not matched to any gene. Enrolling through a virtual design, the prospective study's participants ranged in age from roughly 18 to 100 years and lived across 20 to 30 United States geographic areas. In the prospective study, participants were assigned to cohorts based on the clinical history participants reported in a screening survey and a study questionnaire. Recovered participants in ImmuneRACE Cohort 3 were defined by two consecutive negative NP/OP PCR tests, clearance by a healthcare professional, or resolution of symptoms. In the prospective study, whole blood, serum and a nasopharyngeal or oropharyngeal swab were collected from each participant by mobile phlebotomists. Participants in the prospective study had the option to provide additional blood draws and questionnaires over a 2-month period. Blood samples from the prospective study were shipped frozen or at room temperature prior to DNA extraction.

For this clone: Its antigen remains undetermined. No clone much larger than this one lies a single base away; base qualities are absent.

Here is what the overall study found, with its caveats: The amount of clinical and demographic metadata varied by source and participant and was provided uncurated.

The chain employs TRBV28 and TRBJ2-2, with TRBD1 matching 8 junction bases. The TCR sequence derives from a man in his forties who had recovered from COVID-19. The specimen was PBMCs or T cells enriched from blood (not recorded which). DNA sequence: TGTGCCAGCAGTCCCTTCGGACAGGGCTCCACCGGGGAGCTGTTTTTT. Its protein product is CASSPFGQGSTGELFF.